This T cell receptor (beta chain) derives from a study of blood T cell repertoires in COVID-19. Study-wide background: The United States, Italy and Spain were the sources of the acute and convalescent COVID-19 samples. T cells, B-cell-depleted T cells, or PBMCs provided the cDNA or gDNA that served as material.

This clone was picked up one time. Clones were sequenced by immunoSEQ multiplex PCR, and TCRdb holds only the in-frame ones, with some missing. The table records more than 150,000 clones, under 85% of them present only once. The CDR3 totals 11 residues. Per germline, CDR1 LGHDT and CDR2 YNNKEL (reference sequence). The germline V and J ends were trimmed by 5 bases and 7 bases, with 8 bases remaining between them. The V gene is TRBV3-1 (or the pseudogene TRBV3-2), the J gene TRBJ1-1; D might be TRBD1 (6 bases). The receptor comes from a woman of 80 years or more with acute or convalescent COVID-19. Sequenced: peripheral blood. In DNA form, the CDR3 reads TGTGCCAGCAGCTCCAGGGGTGAAGCTTTCTTT. This gives the protein CASSSRGEAFF.